The 20 T cell receptor beta chains presented below share a single source sample, sequenced in a study of T cell changes during pregnancy in multiple sclerosis. Using immunoSEQ multiplex PCR, the repertoire was profiled, and TCRdb retains in-frame clones only, with some absent. The sample carries 50,000 or so clones, about 93% recorded once. Here the sequenced sample was CD4+ T cells from peripheral blood mononuclear cells, taken in the second trimester of pregnancy. The receptors come from a female donor with multiple sclerosis, enrolled in a pregnancy study.

This sequence joins TRBV11-3 and TRBJ2-1, with 14 bases aligning to TRBD2. The CDR3 covers 20 residues. The V gene end was trimmed by 0 bases and the J gene end by 1 base; junction bases not matched to a gene: 8. In germline, CDR1 is SGHNT, CDR2 YENEEA. Here the CDR3 reads CASSLEGLAGGDTSYNEQFF. The DNA for the CDR3 is TGTGCCAGCAGCTTAGAAGGACTAGCGGGGGGCGACACGTCCTACAATGAGCAGTTCTTC. Full variable domain (rest looked up from reference TRBV11-3 and TRBJ2-1): EAGVVQSPRYKIIEKKQPVAFWCNPISGHNTLYWYLQNLGQGPELLIRYENEEAVDDSQLPKDRFSAERLKGVDSTLKIQPAELGDSAVYLCASSLEGLAGGDTSYNEQFFGPGTRLTVL.

The chain joins TRBV5-5 to TRBJ1-6; 8 bases are shared with TRBD1. The CDR3 length is 17 residues. Germline loops: CDR1 SGHKS, CDR2 YYEKEE (reference sequence). Trimming removed 5 bases from V and 0 bases from J; junction bases left unmatched: 7. The CDR3 DNA sequence: TGTGCCAGCAGTGACAGGGGAAGAGGCTCCTATAATTCACCCCTCCACTTT. This codes for CASSDRGRGSYNSPLHF.

This clone was seen only a few times. The chain employs TRBV7-9 and TRBJ2-4; maybe TRBD1 (5 bases). The CDR3 has 17 residues. The germline CDR1 and CDR2 sequences are SEHNR and FQNEAQ (reference sequence). The V end lost 6 bases, the J end lost 2 bases, and 20 bases lay between the germline ends. CDR3 amino acids: CASSYNTGESPKNIQYF. CDR3 DNA: TGTGCCAGCAGTTACAACACAGGAGAATCACCCAAAAACATTCAGTACTTC.

This chain uses TRBV5-8 with TRBJ1-2; 9 bases are shared with TRBD1. Germline values: CDR1 SGHTS, CDR2 YDEGEE. The V and J ends lost 5 bases and 8 bases, in that order; junction bases with no gene match: 4. This CDR3 spans 12 amino acids. Here the CDR3 DNA reads TGTGCCAGCAGTCGCACAGGGGGCGGCTACACCTTC. It translates to CASSRTGGGYTF.

CDR3 sequence: CASSLPPTSGPYEQYF. The CDR3 nucleotides read TGCGCCAGCAGCTTGCCCCCAACTAGCGGACCCTACGAGCAGTACTTC. The chain couples TRBV5-1 to TRBJ2-7; 8 positions match TRBD2. Germline lookup yields CDR1 SGHRS and CDR2 YFSETQ. Trimming took 1 base from V and 2 from J; bases not matched to a gene: 8. The CDR3 is 16 amino acids.

This clone has only a few counts. The chain combines TRBV11-2 with TRBJ2-7; 8 bases line up with TRBD1. This CDR3 has 14 amino acids. The germline V gene encodes CDR1 SGHAT and CDR2 FQNNGV. Trimming cost V 5 bases and J 4 bases; bases outside gene matches: 7. The CDR3 DNA sequence: TGTGCCAGCAGCCCAATCAGGGGGCCTTACGAGCAGTACTTC. Amino acids: CASSPIRGPYEQYF.

V is TRBV5-1 and J is TRBJ2-2, with TRBD2 matching 12 bases. Germline trimming cut 4 bases from V and 3 bases from J; bases unmatched to any gene: 7. CDR3 length: 17 amino acids. Germline assignment: CDR1 SGHRS and CDR2 YFSETQ. CDR3 sequence: CASSPTSGGSHTGELFF. For the CDR3, the DNA is TGCGCCAGCAGCCCTACTAGCGGGGGGTCTCACACCGGGGAGCTGTTTTTT.

V usage is TRBV15 and J usage is TRBJ1-4; 9 bases are a match to TRBD1. CDR3 length: 15 residues. In germline, CDR1 is LNHNV, CDR2 YYDKDF (reference sequence). V dropped 3 bases and J dropped 7; count of bases not matched to a gene: 6. The CDR3 DNA is TGTGCCACCAGCAGGGGACAGGGCGGTTTTGAAAAACTGTTTTTT. Translated: CATSRGQGGFEKLFF.

J is TRBJ2-5 and V is TRBV10-2, with 16 bases matching TRBD2. Germline V lookup: CDR1 WSHSY, CDR2 SAAADI. Unmatched junction bases numbered 6, after V lost 6 bases and J lost 5 bases. The CDR3 is 16 amino acids. This CDR3 reads CASRGTSGGAWETQYF. DNA for the CDR3: TGCGCCAGCAGGGGGACTAGCGGGGGGGCCTGGGAGACCCAGTACTTC.

The genes are TRBV14 and TRBJ2-7; 10 positions match TRBD2. Germline V gene sequence: CDR1 SGHDN, CDR2 FVKESK. The CDR3 covers 14 residues. With 7 bases clipped from V and 2 bases from J, the junction kept 5 bases outside the gene matches. The CDR3 is CASNVAGGTYEQYF. In nucleotides, the CDR3 is TGTGCCAGCAACGTAGCGGGGGGCACCTACGAGCAGTACTTC.

This clone was seen only a few times. The chain carries TRBV20-1 and TRBJ1-1, with D unresolved. The CDR3 is 11 residues long. Germline-derived CDR1 and CDR2 are DFQATT and SNEGSKA (reference sequence). Trimming shortened V by 0 bases and J by 4 bases, and 3 bases separated the two germline ends. In DNA form, the CDR3 reads TGCAGTGCTAGAGAGGCCACTGAAGCTTTCTTT. This sequence encodes CSAREATEAFF.

The V call is TRBV30, the J call TRBJ1-3; 9 bases line up with TRBD1. CDR3 size: 12 residues. The ends lost 7 bases at V and 7 bases at J; junction bases unmatched: 5. The germline V gene has CDR1 GTSNPN and CDR2 SVGIG (reference sequence). The CDR3 nucleotides are TGTGCCTCGGGACAGGGAGGCAACACCATATATTTT. It encodes CASGQGGNTIYF.

This clone was seen only once. This rearrangement joins TRBV7-9 to TRBJ1-4; D remains unclear. Germline values: CDR1 SEHNR, CDR2 FQNEAQ (reference sequence). This CDR3 comprises 14 residues. The V and J ends lost 3 bases and 2 bases respectively, with 7 bases between them. CDR3 region: CASSFGRTNEKLFF. In nucleotides, the CDR3 is TGTGCCAGCAGCTTTGGGAGGACTAATGAAAAACTGTTTTTT.

This rearrangement joins TRBV14 to TRBJ1-2, with D hard to call. The V gene's germline CDR1 is SGHDN and CDR2 FVKESK. Trimming removed 0 bases at V and 5 bases at J, with 7 bases between. The CDR3 loop spans 13 amino acids. The CDR3 DNA sequence: TGTGCCAGCAGCCAAGATAGCAGTTATGGCTACACCTTC. It specifies CASSQDSSYGYTF. The variable domain in full, with the rest retrieved from reference TRBV14 and TRBJ1-2, is EAGVTQFPSHSVIEKGQTVTLRCDPISGHDNLYWYRRVMGKEIKFLLHFVKESKQDESGMPNNRFLAERTGGTYSTLKVQPAELEDSGVYFCASSQDSSYGYTFGSGTRLTVV.

V gene TRBV15 combines with J gene TRBJ1-4; perhaps TRBD1 as D (6 bases). Germline loops: CDR1 LNHNV, CDR2 YYDKDF (reference sequence). CDR3 length: 13 amino acids. With 1 base removed from V and 8 bases from J, the gap between germline ends came to 8 bases. In DNA, the CDR3 is TGTGCCACCAGCAGAGCAGGGGACGAAAAACTGTTTTTT. This codes for CATSRAGDEKLFF.

The chain has TRBV6-5 and TRBJ2-5; D is unresolved. Trimming stripped 8 bases from V and 0 bases from J, with 10 bases between. Germline loops: CDR1 MNHEY, CDR2 SVGAGI. The CDR3 spans 13 residues. The DNA of the CDR3 is TGTGCCAGCGCGGAGCAGTACCAAGAGACCCAGTACTTC. It is translated as CASAEQYQETQYF.

The gene calls are TRBV18 and TRBJ1-4, with a possible D match to TRBD1 (5 bases). CDR1 and CDR2 from the germline V gene are KGHSH and LQKENI. The CDR3 contains 14 residues. V was shortened by 2 bases and J by 3 bases, with 7 bases between the two germline ends. The CDR3 spells CASSPGAANEKLFF. CDR3 coding DNA: TGTGCCAGCTCACCAGGGGCGGCTAATGAAAAACTGTTTTTT.

Here the CDR3 DNA reads TGTGCCTGGAGTGTGTCGGACTCCCGGAGTGAAAAACTGTTTTTT. Protein: CAWSVSDSRSEKLFF. The rearrangement uses TRBV30 and TRBJ1-4; no clear D gene. This CDR3 comprises 15 residues. Germline V gives CDR1 GTSNPN, CDR2 SVGIG (reference sequence). V was clipped by 0 bases and J by 7 bases, with 15 bases between them. The whole variable domain, filled in from reference TRBV30 and TRBJ1-4, reads SQTIHQWPATLVQPVGSPLSLECTVEGTSNPNLYWYRQAAGRGLQLLFYSVGIGQISSEVPQNLSASRPQDRQFILSSKKLLLSDSGFYLCAWSVSDSRSEKLFFGSGTQLSVL.

This rearrangement joins TRBV19 to TRBJ1-1, with TRBD1 as a possible D gene (5 bases). The germline V gene encodes CDR1 LNHDA and CDR2 SQIVND (reference sequence). Trimming took 4 bases from V and 1 from J, leaving 10 bases between them. This CDR3 region has 14 residues. The CDR3 DNA reads TGTGCCAGTAGTAAGATAGGGGCGAACACTGAAGCTTTCTTT. Translating it yields CASSKIGANTEAFF. Looking up the rest from reference TRBV19 and TRBJ1-1 gives the full variable domain: DGGITQSPKYLFRKEGQNVTLSCEQNLNHDAMYWYRQDPGQGLRLIYYSQIVNDFQKGDIAEGYSVSREKKESFPLTVTSAQKNPTAFYLCASSKIGANTEAFFGQGTRLTVV.

The V call is TRBV18, the J call TRBJ2-5; D not resolved. This CDR3 spans 13 amino acids. Trimming removed 3 bases from V and 5 bases from J, with 10 bases in between. Per germline, CDR1 KGHSH and CDR2 LQKENI. The CDR3 DNA reads TGTGCCAGCTCACCGCTGGAGAGGGAGACCCAGTACTTC. It yields the protein CASSPLERETQYF.